The TCR beta chain under discussion was sequenced for a study of shared clonotypes between healthy human individuals. Using immunoSEQ multiplex PCR, the repertoire was profiled, and TCRdb retains in-frame clones only, with some absent. The data show about 2.1 million clones, 93% seen once. Terminally differentiated effector memory CD45RA+ cells were excluded by CCR7 positive selection of CD45RO-negative cells. Sequenced sample: naive CD8+ T cells from PBMCs. The receptor was isolated from a young man in good health. Some clones in this sample may be carry-over from other donors' samples.

CDR3 in amino acids: CATSRRSGTNYGYTF. CDR3 bases: TGTGCCACCAGCAGGCGGTCCGGTACTAACTATGGCTACACCTTC. The chain has TRBV15 and TRBJ1-2, with D hard to call. The CDR3 is 15 residues long. Germline V CDR1 and CDR2: LNHNV, YYDKDF (reference sequence). Trimming shortened V by 3 bases and J by 0 bases, and 11 bases separated the two germline ends.